This TCR beta chain is from a study of blood T cell repertoires in COVID-19. Study as a whole: From T cells, B-cell-depleted T cells, or PBMCs came the material, which was cDNA or gDNA.

Ages ranged from roughly 18 to 100 years, with residence in around 24 US areas. Those designated as exposed participants met a COVID-19 case within 2 weeks before study entry. This clone was detected only once. Original processing notes: Scientists estimated how many nucleated cells there were by amplifying reference gene primers. Sequencing used immunoSEQ multiplex PCR; TCRdb keeps in-frame clones, though not all of them. V, J and clone size were drawn from that table, and D and trimming were deduced from the DNA. The sample includes roughly 320,000 clones, approximately 91% of them seen just once. CDR1 and CDR2 from the germline V gene are SGHNT and YENEEA. The CDR3 is made up of 15 amino acids. J lost 4 bases, V lost 0 bases, and 2 bases had no gene match.

The sample was PBMCs or T cells enriched from blood (not recorded which). The rearrangement joins TRBV11-3 to TRBJ2-3; 9 bases fit TRBD2. This TCR came from a woman between 25 and 40 years old who had been exposed to COVID-19. CDR3 loop: CASSLEAGGSDTQYF. The CDR3 bases are TGTGCCAGCAGCTTAGAAGCGGGGGGATCAGATACGCAGTATTTT.